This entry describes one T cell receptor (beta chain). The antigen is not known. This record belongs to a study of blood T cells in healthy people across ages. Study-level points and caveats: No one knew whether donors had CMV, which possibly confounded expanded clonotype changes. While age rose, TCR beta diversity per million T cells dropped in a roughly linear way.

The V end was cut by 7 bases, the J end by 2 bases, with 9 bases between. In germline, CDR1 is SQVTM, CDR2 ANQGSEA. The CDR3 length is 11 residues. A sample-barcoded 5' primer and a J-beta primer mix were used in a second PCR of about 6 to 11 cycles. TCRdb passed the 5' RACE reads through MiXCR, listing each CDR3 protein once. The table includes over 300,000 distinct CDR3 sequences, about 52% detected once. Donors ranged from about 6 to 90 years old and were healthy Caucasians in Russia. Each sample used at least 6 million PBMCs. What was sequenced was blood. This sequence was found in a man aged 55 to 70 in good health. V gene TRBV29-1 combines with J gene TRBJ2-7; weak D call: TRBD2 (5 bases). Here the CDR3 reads CSAGKAYEQYF. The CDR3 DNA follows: TGCAGCGCGGGGAAGGCCTACGAGCAGTACTTC.